This TCR beta chain was sequenced during a study of cytomegalovirus exposure and HLA in healthy donors. The wider study: Across around 400 genotyped donors, approximately 81% landed in the Caucasian-associated ancestry cluster.

The PCR made use of 60 Vbeta and 13 Jbeta primers. Some clones are missing from TCRdb's copy, which holds only in-frame ones; the method was immunoSEQ multiplex PCR. The sample shows some 200,000 clones, over 65% of them seen only once. Trimming pared 8 bases from V and 6 bases from J, leaving 13 bases between. Germline CDR1 is MNHNS and CDR2 is SASEGT. The CDR3 covers 12 residues. The sequencing sample was made of PBMCs. V gene TRBV6-1 combines with J gene TRBJ1-2; maybe TRBD1 (6 bases). The source is a woman aged 60 to 75 in good health and CMV-seropositive. CDR3 in amino acids: CASQGPSDGYTF. The CDR3 DNA reads TGTGCCAGCCAGGGGCCCTCGGATGGCTACACCTTC.